This T cell receptor (beta chain) appears in the sequencing data of a study of T cells in Graves' hyperthyroidism and ophthalmopathy. TCR beta CDR3 regions were amplified from RNA transcripts. First-round RT-PCR of the TCR CDR3 relied on the HTBI primer set. TCRdb re-called the multiplex PCR reads with MiXCR, one entry per CDR3 protein. The sample holds roughly 560,000 distinct CDR3 sequences, around 15% seen once. This clonotype was detected ten times or more. J lost 0 bases, V lost 4 bases, and 6 bases had no gene match. In germline, CDR1 is MNHEY, CDR2 SVGEGT. This CDR3 has 18 residues. The genes are TRBV6-2 or TRBV6-3 and TRBJ2-6; 10 bases line up with TRBD1. The receptor comes from a woman aged 40-49 years with Graves' ophthalmopathy. The specimen sequenced was blood. CDR3 coding DNA: TGTGCCAGCAGTTCCCGGACAGGGGGAACCTCTGGGGCCAACGTCCTGACTTTC. It encodes CASSSRTGGTSGANVLTF.